This T cell receptor (beta chain) was recorded in a study of breast tumors, draining lymph nodes, adjacent tissues. Study-wide points: The data were judged consistent with most tumor T cells coming from lymph node and expanding in tumor. That most tumor T cells come from lymph nodes remained unproven. Compared with lymph nodes, tumors were less diverse; compared with nontumor tissue, more.

Germline V gives CDR1 DFQATT, CDR2 SNEGSKA (reference sequence). Losses at the gene ends were 5 bases for V and 4 bases for J; bases not matched to a gene: 9. This CDR3 is built from 14 residues. As for this clonotype: Antigen unknown.

TCRdb re-called the multiplex PCR reads with MiXCR, one entry per CDR3 protein. The table includes about 20,000 distinct CDR3 sequences, roughly 30% detected once. Sequencing input: breast tumor tissue. V and J are TRBV20-1 and TRBJ2-7, with 9 bases identical to TRBD1. The TCR comes from a female donor with breast cancer. Some clones in this sample may be carry-over from other donors' samples. The CDR3 coding sequence is TGCAGTGCTCGTCAACGGGACAGGGCTTACGAGCAGTACTTC. This encodes CSARQRDRAYEQYF.